One and the same sample provided the 22 T cell receptor beta chains below, sequenced in a study of blood T cell repertoires in COVID-19. The repertoire was sequenced with immunoSEQ multiplex PCR; TCRdb's copy has only in-frame clones and lacks some. Of some 250,000 clones listed, approximately 85% are singletons. The sequenced sample consisted of PBMCs or T cells enriched from blood (not recorded which). These receptor sequences come from a woman in her 50s who had recovered from COVID-19.

The chain employs TRBV3-1 (or the pseudogene TRBV3-2) and TRBJ2-1; D possibly corresponds to TRBD2 (6 bases). Germline loops: CDR1 LGHDT, CDR2 YNNKEL (reference sequence). The CDR3 consists of 14 residues. Trimming stripped 4 bases from V and 8 bases from J, with 15 bases between. The CDR3 sequence is CASSLRLVLDEQFF. CDR3 DNA sequence: TGTGCCAGCAGCCTACGACTAGTTTTGGATGAGCAGTTCTTC.

The J gene is TRBJ2-3, the V gene TRBV19, with 9 bases identical to TRBD1. Germline values: CDR1 LNHDA, CDR2 SQIVND (reference sequence). CDR3 size: 16 residues. V was pared by 4 bases and J by 0 bases, with 5 bases of the junction left unmatched. The CDR3, as DNA: TGTGCCAGTAGTACCCGACAGGGGGGTAGCACAGATACGCAGTATTTT. Its translation is CASSTRQGGSTDTQYF. The whole variable domain, remainder taken from reference TRBV19 and TRBJ2-3, is DGGITQSPKYLFRKEGQNVTLSCEQNLNHDAMYWYRQDPGQGLRLIYYSQIVNDFQKGDIAEGYSVSREKKESFPLTVTSAQKNPTAFYLCASSTRQGGSTDTQYFGPGTRLTVL.

This chain uses TRBV28 with TRBJ2-6; a weak D match, TRBD1 (6 bases). Trimming cost V 2 bases and J 5 bases, with 16 bases left between them. The CDR3 consists of 17 residues. The germline CDR1 and CDR2 sequences are MDHEN and SYDVKM. This chain's CDR3 is CASSLPPQGTRANVLTF. The DNA of the CDR3 is TGTGCCAGCAGTTTACCCCCACAGGGCACTAGGGCCAACGTCCTGACTTTC.

The CDR3 sequence is CASSFRGLAGAPNNEQFF. The CDR3 region has the DNA TGTGCCAGCAGTTTTCGGGGACTAGCGGGAGCCCCAAACAATGAGCAGTTCTTC. The chain carries TRBV28 and TRBJ2-1, with 14 bases identical to TRBD2. The V gene's germline CDR1 is MDHEN and CDR2 SYDVKM. V gave up 3 bases and J gave up 5 bases; unmatched junction bases: 9. This CDR3 is built from 18 residues.

The chain combines TRBV19 with TRBJ2-7; TRBD2 aligns across 8 bases. V trimming: 4 bases; J trimming: 6 bases; junction bases outside the gene matches: 8. Germline V gene data show CDR1 as LNHDA and CDR2 as SQIVND (reference sequence). The CDR3 sequence is 14 residues long. The CDR3 region is CASSKSGGPSEQYF. CDR3 coding DNA: TGTGCCAGTAGTAAGTCGGGAGGGCCTAGCGAGCAGTACTTC.

The rearrangement uses TRBV14 and TRBJ1-4, with D tentatively TRBD1 (6 bases). Germline V gene lookup returns CDR1 SGHDN and CDR2 FVKESK. Trimming shortened V by 0 bases and J by 7 bases, and 9 bases separated the two germline ends. The CDR3 consists of 14 residues. CDR3 DNA sequence: TGTGCCAGCAGCCAAGATTGGGACACTGAAAAACTGTTTTTT. Translation gives CASSQDWDTEKLFF. Looking up the rest from reference TRBV14 and TRBJ1-4 gives the full variable domain: EAGVTQFPSHSVIEKGQTVTLRCDPISGHDNLYWYRRVMGKEIKFLLHFVKESKQDESGMPNNRFLAERTGGTYSTLKVQPAELEDSGVYFCASSQDWDTEKLFFGSGTQLSVL.

This rearrangement joins TRBV19 to TRBJ2-5; 9 nucleotides line up with TRBD2. V lost 2 bases, J lost 2 bases, and 6 bases stayed unmatched. The CDR3 runs 16 residues. Germline V lookup: CDR1 LNHDA, CDR2 SQIVND (reference sequence). The CDR3 DNA sequence: TGTGCCAGTAGTATATCTGCTAGCGGGATACAAGAGACCCAGTACTTC. The encoded protein is CASSISASGIQETQYF. The full variable domain, rest sourced from reference TRBV19 and TRBJ2-5, is DGGITQSPKYLFRKEGQNVTLSCEQNLNHDAMYWYRQDPGQGLRLIYYSQIVNDFQKGDIAEGYSVSREKKESFPLTVTSAQKNPTAFYLCASSISASGIQETQYFGPGTRLLVL.

This clone was detected once. The chain employs TRBV29-1 and TRBJ2-7; 8 positions match TRBD1. With 0 bases clipped from V and 5 bases from J, the junction kept 9 bases outside the gene matches. Germline assignment: CDR1 SQVTM and CDR2 ANQGSEA. This CDR3 has 15 amino acids. This CDR3 is CSVEDVWTGRDEQYF. The CDR3 DNA reads TGCAGCGTTGAAGACGTGTGGACAGGGCGGGACGAGCAGTACTTC.

As concerns this clone: The same CDR3 also results from other DNA sequences found in this sample. The gene calls are TRBV5-1 and TRBJ2-1; tentative D call: TRBD2 (5 bases). The CDR3 is 14 amino acids. The germline CDR1 and CDR2 sequences are SGHRS and YFSETQ. Trimming took 1 base from V and 0 from J, leaving 5 bases between them. The CDR3 here is CASSLTSSYNEQFF. The CDR3 region has the DNA TGCGCCAGCAGCTTGACTAGCTCCTACAATGAGCAGTTCTTC.

The rearrangement links TRBV28 to TRBJ1-6, with 10 positions matching TRBD1. Germline trimming cut 6 bases from V and 8 bases from J; bases unmatched to any gene: 7. The CDR3 covers 15 residues. The V gene's germline CDR1 is MDHEN and CDR2 SYDVKM. CDR3 DNA sequence: TGTGCCAGCAGCCCGACAGGGGGCGTGGATTCACCCCTCCACTTT. Encoded protein: CASSPTGGVDSPLHF.

The chain carries TRBV9 and TRBJ2-3, with 13 bases lining up with TRBD2. Germline CDR1 and CDR2: SGDLS and YYNGEE. This CDR3 has 16 amino acids. After removal of 3 bases from V and 4 bases from J, the junction contained 5 bases not matched to a gene. The CDR3 sequence is CASSAGLAGFADTQYF. The CDR3 DNA sequence: TGTGCCAGCAGCGCGGGACTAGCGGGATTCGCAGATACGCAGTATTTT.

CDR3 loop: CASSSDRTGLNTEAFF. In nucleotides, the CDR3 is TGTGCCAGCAGTTCAGATCGGACAGGGCTGAACACTGAAGCTTTCTTT. This chain links TRBV6-5 with TRBJ1-1, with TRBD1 matching 8 bases. Germline trimming cut 4 bases from V and 0 bases from J; bases unmatched to any gene: 7. Germline CDR1 is MNHEY and CDR2 is SVGAGI. This CDR3 is 16 amino acids long.

This clone has only one observation. The J gene is TRBJ2-1, the V gene TRBV3-1 (or the pseudogene TRBV3-2), with D hard to call. Per the germline V gene, CDR1 is LGHDT and CDR2 is YNNKEL (reference sequence). With 0 bases removed from V and 11 bases from J, the gap between germline ends came to 11 bases. The CDR3 totals 13 residues. CDR3 sequence reads: CASSQDAQRQQFF. The CDR3 coding sequence is TGTGCCAGCAGCCAAGATGCCCAGCGACAGCAGTTCTTC.

This rearrangement joins TRBV2 to TRBJ1-1, with D hard to call. Germline V CDR1 and CDR2: SNHLY, FYNNEI. V was clipped by 0 bases and J by 3 bases, with 11 bases between them. This CDR3 spans 15 amino acids. In DNA form, the CDR3 reads TGTGCCAGCAGTGAAGCCGGGGTAGAGTACACTGAAGCTTTCTTT. This encodes CASSEAGVEYTEAFF. The entire variable domain, with the rest obtained from reference TRBV2 and TRBJ1-1, is as follows: EPEVTQTPSHQVTQMGQEVILRCVPISNHLYFYWYRQILGQKVEFLVSFYNNEISEKSEIFDDQFSVERPDGSNFTLKIRSTKLEDSAMYFCASSEAGVEYTEAFFGQGTRLTVV.

The chain combines TRBV2 with TRBJ2-1; D unresolved. V lost 6 bases and J lost 15, with 12 bases in between. Per the germline V gene, CDR1 is SNHLY and CDR2 is FYNNEI. This CDR3 has 10 amino acids. CDR3 in amino acids: CASSYSVWFF. The CDR3 DNA is TGTGCCAGCAGCTACTCCGTCTGGTTCTTC.

The CDR3 loop is CASSLWQGETQYF. In DNA form, the CDR3 reads TGCGCCAGCAGCTTGTGGCAGGGGGAGACCCAGTACTTC. V and J are TRBV5-1 and TRBJ2-5, with D perhaps matching TRBD1 (6 bases). CDR1 and CDR2 from the germline V gene are SGHRS and YFSETQ. Trimming stripped 1 base from V and 5 bases from J, with 9 bases between. The CDR3 spans 13 residues. Variable domain in full (rest from reference TRBV5-1 and TRBJ2-5): KAGVTQTPRYLIKTRGQQVTLSCSPISGHRSVSWYQQTPGQGLQFLFEYFSETQRNKGNFPGRFSGRQFSNSRSEMNVSTLELGDSALYLCASSLWQGETQYFGPGTRLLVL.

J is TRBJ2-7 and V is TRBV2; 7 bases are a match to TRBD1. V trimming: 1 base; J trimming: 0 bases; junction bases outside the gene matches: 3. This CDR3 comprises 15 residues. The V gene's germline CDR1 is SNHLY and CDR2 FYNNEI. CDR3 region: CASSEDRGNSYEQYF. CDR3 DNA: TGTGCCAGCAGTGAAGACAGGGGTAACTCCTACGAGCAGTACTTC.

The CDR3: CSVAFELADAYEQYF. In DNA, the CDR3 is TGCAGCGTTGCATTCGAGCTAGCGGATGCCTACGAGCAGTACTTC. J is TRBJ2-7 and V is TRBV29-1; the match to TRBD2 covers 7 bases. Germline V lookup: CDR1 SQVTM, CDR2 ANQGSEA. CDR3 size: 15 residues. Unmatched junction bases numbered 11, after V lost 4 bases and J lost 2 bases.

The chain employs TRBV6-5 and TRBJ1-5; maybe TRBD1 (5 bases). There are 15 residues in the CDR3. From germline, CDR1 is MNHEY and CDR2 SVGAGI. With 2 bases removed from V and 3 bases from J, the gap between germline ends came to 11 bases. The CDR3 region has the DNA TGTGCCAGCAGTTACCTGGGGGGGGTCAATCAGCCCCAGCATTTT. Its protein product is CASSYLGGVNQPQHF.

This clone was picked up a small number of times. The CDR3 reads CASSLMASSSAGELFF. The DNA for the CDR3 is TGTGCCAGCAGCCTGATGGCTAGTTCCTCCGCCGGGGAGCTGTTTTTT. The rearrangement links TRBV5-4 to TRBJ2-2; D unclear. Trimming cost V 4 bases and J 6 bases, with 19 bases left between them. Germline V gives CDR1 SGHNT, CDR2 YYREEE (reference sequence). The CDR3 has 16 residues.

The chain has TRBV5-6 and TRBJ1-1; the D is unclear. The germline V gene encodes CDR1 SGHDT and CDR2 YYEEEE. V was clipped by 4 bases and J by 1 base, with 11 bases between them. The CDR3 extends over 14 amino acids. In DNA, the CDR3 is TGTGCCAGCAGCCCGGGGTGGGGGAACACTGAAGCTTTCTTT. Amino acids: CASSPGWGNTEAFF.

The chain links TRBV5-5 to TRBJ1-4; TRBD1 might be the D (5 bases). Between the trimmed V and J ends, which lost 4 bases and 2 bases, there was a span of 12 bases. This CDR3 contains 15 residues. From germline, CDR1 is SGHKS and CDR2 YYEKEE (reference sequence). CDR3 residues: CASSPAGLTNEKLFF. In DNA form, the CDR3 reads TGTGCCAGCAGCCCTGCAGGGTTGACTAATGAAAAACTGTTTTTT. Supplemented by reference TRBV5-5 and TRBJ1-4, the full variable domain reads DAGVTQSPTHLIKTRGQQVTLRCSPISGHKSVSWYQQVLGQGPQFIFQYYEKEERGRGNFPDRFSARQFPNYSSELNVNALLLGDSALYLCASSPAGLTNEKLFFGSGTQLSVL.